These T cell receptor beta chains were read from a single sample in a study of blood T cells in healthy people across ages. TCRdb re-called the 5' RACE reads through MiXCR, storing one row per CDR3 protein. The repertoire consists of about 640,000 distinct CDR3 sequences, with approximately 50% occurring once and the leading ten covering 30% to 45%. The source material was blood. These receptors were collected from a man in his sixties in good health. CDR3s include the opening cysteine and the closing phenylalanine or tryptophan. A D gene is named only where the DNA matches it firmly. Rows may omit the clone size; those that give it use once, few, many or a size class.

V gene	D gene	CDR3 length	J gene	clone size	CDR3 DNA	CDR3 protein
TRBV5-6	NA	14	TRBJ1-2	few	TGTGCCAGCAGCTTGGCCTTGGGGAGCTATGGCTACACCTTC	CASSLALGSYGYTF
TRBV7-2	NA	15	TRBJ2-1	few	TGTGCCAGCAGCTCCCGCGCCAGAGCCCAAGATGAGCAGTTCTTC	CASSSRARAQDEQFF
TRBV5-1	NA	13	TRBJ2-5	NA	TGCGCCAGCATGAGGACTCCTCAAGAGACCCAGTACTTC	CASMRTPQETQYF
TRBV5-5	NA	16	TRBJ2-3	NA	TGTGCCAGCAGCTTCGGACAGACCTCTAGCACAGATACGCAGTATTTT	CASSFGQTSSTDTQYF
TRBV6-6	TRBD1	14	TRBJ2-7	NA	TGTGCCAGCATCCCAGGGGGTTACGGTTACGAGCAGTACTTC	CASIPGGYGYEQYF
TRBV28	NA	13	TRBJ2-1	few	TGTGCCAGCAGTTTGAACGTTGGGAATGAGCAGTTCTTC	CASSLNVGNEQFF
TRBV20-1	NA	16	TRBJ2-3	NA	TGCAGTGCTAGAGCGGGCGGGCGGCTTCGCACAGATACGCAGTATTTT	CSARAGGRLRTDTQYF
TRBV5-1	TRBD2	16	TRBJ2-1	few	TGCGCCAGCAGCCCCCTGACTAGCGGGGGGGTGGAGGTGCAGTTCTTC	CASSPLTSGGVEVQFF
TRBV7-2	NA	13	TRBJ1-1	NA	TGTGCCAGCAGCCGGCAGCTGAGCACTGAAGCTTTCTTT	CASSRQLSTEAFF
TRBV4-2	NA	14	TRBJ1-2	few	TGTGCCAGCAGCCAATCAGTAGGGGACTATGGCTACACCTTC	CASSQSVGDYGYTF
TRBV11-1	NA	16	TRBJ2-1	NA	TGTGCCAGCAGCCCCCTCAGCCCCAGCTCCTACAATGAGCAGTTCTTC	CASSPLSPSSYNEQFF
TRBV2	TRBD1	15	TRBJ2-2	NA	TGTGCCAGCAGGGGGACAGGGGGGAACACCGGGGAGCTGTTTTTT	CASRGTGGNTGELFF
TRBV21-1	NA	15	TRBJ2-5	NA	TGTGCCAGCAGCAAAGGGGGTCTGGGGGCGGAGACCCAGTACTTC	CASSKGGLGAETQYF